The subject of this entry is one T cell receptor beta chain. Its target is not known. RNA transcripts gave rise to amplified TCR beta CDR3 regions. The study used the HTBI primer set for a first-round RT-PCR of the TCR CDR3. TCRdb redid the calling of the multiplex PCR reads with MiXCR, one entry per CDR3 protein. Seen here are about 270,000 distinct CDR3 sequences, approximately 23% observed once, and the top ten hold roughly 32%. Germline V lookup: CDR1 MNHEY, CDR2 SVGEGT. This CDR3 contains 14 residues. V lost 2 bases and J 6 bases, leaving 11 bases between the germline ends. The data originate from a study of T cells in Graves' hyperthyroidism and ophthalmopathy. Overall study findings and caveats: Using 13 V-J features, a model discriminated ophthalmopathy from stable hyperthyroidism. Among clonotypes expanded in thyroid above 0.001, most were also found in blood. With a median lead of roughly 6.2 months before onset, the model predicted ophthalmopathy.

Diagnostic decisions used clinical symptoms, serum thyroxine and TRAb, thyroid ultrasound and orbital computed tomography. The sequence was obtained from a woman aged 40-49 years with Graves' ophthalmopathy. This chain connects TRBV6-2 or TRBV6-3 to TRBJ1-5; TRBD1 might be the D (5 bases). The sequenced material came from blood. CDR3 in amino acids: CASSYAGRGQPQHF. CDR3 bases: TGTGCCAGCAGTTACGCAGGGAGGGGTCAGCCCCAGCATTTT.